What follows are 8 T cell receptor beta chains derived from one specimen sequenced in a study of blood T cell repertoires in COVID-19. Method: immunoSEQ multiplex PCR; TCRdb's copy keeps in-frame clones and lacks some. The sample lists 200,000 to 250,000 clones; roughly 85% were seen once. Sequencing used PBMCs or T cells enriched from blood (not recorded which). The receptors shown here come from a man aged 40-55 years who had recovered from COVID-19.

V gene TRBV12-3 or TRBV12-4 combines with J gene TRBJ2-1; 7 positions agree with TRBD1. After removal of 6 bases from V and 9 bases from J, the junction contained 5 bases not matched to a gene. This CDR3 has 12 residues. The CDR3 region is CASSRYRGEQFF. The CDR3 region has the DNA TGTGCCAGCAGCCGCTACAGGGGTGAGCAGTTCTTC.

Written as DNA, the CDR3 is TGTGCCAGCAGTGTCGACGGGGGAGGAGCGGGGGAGCTGTTTTTT. Amino acid sequence: CASSVDGGGAGELFF. The V call is TRBV2, the J call TRBJ2-2; D is possibly TRBD2 (6 bases). This CDR3 region has 15 residues. CDR1 SNHLY and CDR2 FYNNEI come from the germline V gene. The germline V and J ends were trimmed by 4 bases and 8 bases, with 17 bases remaining between them. The full variable domain, with the rest looked up from reference TRBV2 and TRBJ2-2, is EPEVTQTPSHQVTQMGQEVILRCVPISNHLYFYWYRQILGQKVEFLVSFYNNEISEKSEIFDDQFSVERPDGSNFTLKIRSTKLEDSAMYFCASSVDGGGAGELFFGEGSRLTVL.

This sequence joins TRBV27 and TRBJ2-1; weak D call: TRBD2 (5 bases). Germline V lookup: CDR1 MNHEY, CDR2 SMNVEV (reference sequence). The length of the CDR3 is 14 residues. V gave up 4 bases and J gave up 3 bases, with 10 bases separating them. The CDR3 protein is CASSSRDYYNEQFF. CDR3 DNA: TGTGCCAGCAGTTCCCGGGATTACTACAATGAGCAGTTCTTC.

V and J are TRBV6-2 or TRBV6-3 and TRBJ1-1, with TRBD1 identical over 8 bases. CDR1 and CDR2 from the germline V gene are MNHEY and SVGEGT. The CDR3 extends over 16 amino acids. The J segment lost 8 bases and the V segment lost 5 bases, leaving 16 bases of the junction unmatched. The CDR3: CASSGHFGQGPIEAFF. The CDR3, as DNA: TGTGCCAGCAGTGGCCACTTTGGACAGGGTCCCATCGAAGCTTTCTTT.

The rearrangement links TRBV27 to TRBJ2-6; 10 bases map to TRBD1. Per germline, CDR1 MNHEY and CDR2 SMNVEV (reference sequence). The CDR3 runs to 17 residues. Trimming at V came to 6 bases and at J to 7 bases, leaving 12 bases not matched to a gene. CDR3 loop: CASSRPRGTGEANVLTF. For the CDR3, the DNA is TGTGCCAGCAGCCGACCACGCGGGACAGGGGAAGCCAACGTCCTGACTTTC.

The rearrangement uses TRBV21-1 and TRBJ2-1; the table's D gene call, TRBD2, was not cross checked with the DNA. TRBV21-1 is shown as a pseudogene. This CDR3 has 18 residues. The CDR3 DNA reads TGTGCCAGCTGCTGGCGACTAGCGGGACTACCGCGGGTTGATGAGCAGTTCTTC. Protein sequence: CASCWRLAGLPRVDEQFF.

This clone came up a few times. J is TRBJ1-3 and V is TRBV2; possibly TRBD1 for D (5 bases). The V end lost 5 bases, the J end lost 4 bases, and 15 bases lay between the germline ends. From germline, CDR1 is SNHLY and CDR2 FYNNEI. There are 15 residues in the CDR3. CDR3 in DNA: TGTGCCAGCAGTCCGGGACTAGGGGCCGGAAACACCATATATTTT. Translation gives CASSPGLGAGNTIYF.

For the CDR3, the DNA is TGTGCCAGCACACGGGGACAGGGAGACTACGAGCAGTACTTC. Residues: CASTRGQGDYEQYF. The V and J genes are TRBV11-2 and TRBJ2-7; TRBD1 aligns across 9 bases. The V and J ends lost 7 bases and 3 bases, in that order; junction bases with no gene match: 7. The germline CDR1 and CDR2 sequences are SGHAT and FQNNGV. This CDR3 comprises 14 residues.